This T cell receptor (beta chain) was found in a study of immune evolution from preneoplasia to lung adenocarcinoma. Study results and limitations: Later-stage lesions seemingly showed higher T cell density and diversity than normal lung.

The CDR3 spans 13 residues. The V and J ends lost 4 bases and 5 bases respectively, with 12 bases between them. Germline V CDR1 and CDR2: LNHDA, SQIVND (reference sequence). Turning to this clone: What it recognizes is unknown.

Profiled with immunoSEQ multiplex PCR; TCRdb holds only in-frame clones, not every one. The data show several thousand clones, with 84% seen just once and roughly 15% held by the top ten. Source material: FFPE normal lung tissue adjacent to the tumor. The chain combines TRBV19 with TRBJ2-7; D possibly corresponds to TRBD2 (7 bases). The source is a person aged 50-70 years with lung adenocarcinoma. The CDR3: CASSRGLADEQYF. The CDR3 DNA reads TGTGCCAGTAGTAGGGGGCTAGCGGACGAGCAGTACTTC. Full variable domain (rest looked up from reference TRBV19 and TRBJ2-7): DGGITQSPKYLFRKEGQNVTLSCEQNLNHDAMYWYRQDPGQGLRLIYYSQIVNDFQKGDIAEGYSVSREKKESFPLTVTSAQKNPTAFYLCASSRGLADEQYFGPGTRLTVT.